Described below is a single TCR beta chain sequence and its context. Treatment described: around 19 received Ad26.COV2.S at low or high dose, single or two shots; roughly five received placebo; per-sample allocation not given. It was on day 63 after the first vaccine or placebo injection that samples were taken. TCRdb keeps only in-frame clones here, not all; method: immunoSEQ multiplex PCR. The sample includes 350,000 to 500,000 clones, roughly 89% seen only once; the top ten take about 2.7%. This record comes from a study of Ad26.COV2.S vaccination and SARS-CoV-2 variants. Study-level background: In the COV1001 trial, the donor was in the Ad26.COV2.S arm.

This TCR was sampled from a person aged 18-65 years who received the Ad26.COV2.S COVID-19 vaccine or a placebo. Sample: peripheral blood, taken in a trial of Ad26.COV2.S vaccine versus placebo.

The CDR3 DNA reads as TGTGCCAGCAGCTACCAGGGGGGGGATGAAAAACTGTTTTTT. Its translation: CASSYQGGDEKLFF. This chain links TRBV7-2 with TRBJ1-4; 7 bases align to TRBD1. The CDR3 is made up of 14 amino acids. Germline assignment: CDR1 SGHTA and CDR2 FQGNSA. V shed 4 bases, J shed 6 bases, and the junction held 5 bases outside the gene matches. The variable domain in full, completed from reference TRBV7-2 and TRBJ1-4, reads GAGVSQSPSNKVTEKGKDVELRCDPISGHTALYWYRQSLGQGLEFLIYFQGNSAPDKSGLPSDRFSAERTGGSVSTLTIQRTQQEDSAVYLCASSYQGGDEKLFFGSGTQLSVL.